Listed below are T cell receptor beta chains from one sample, sequenced in a study of human T cells and chemical hapten exposure. MiXCR, applied by TCRdb to the RACE reads, yields one record per CDR3 protein. The profile shows approximately 350,000 distinct CDR3 sequences, approximately 6.9% of them singletons. The specimen comprised whole blood, sampled in connection with sensitization to the hapten diphenylcyclopropenone (DPC). The receptors come from a woman aged 18-29 years with alopecia areata. Some clones in this sample may be carry-over from other donors' samples. Both conserved end residues are part of each CDR3. Each record gives: D gene, J gene, clone size, V gene, CDR3 protein, CDR3 DNA. D genes are given only for firm matches. Size is omitted from some rows. Given values are once, few, many or a class for expanded clones.

>-|TRBJ1-5|many|TRBV12-3/TRBV12-4
CASSPTRGTASNQPQHF
TGTGCCAGCAGTCCAACCCGCGGGACGGCTTCCAATCAGCCCCAGCATTTT
>-|TRBJ1-5|many|TRBV18
CASSPGYGNQPQHF
TGTGCCAGCTCACCAGGTTATGGCAATCAGCCCCAGCATTTT
>-|TRBJ1-1|few|TRBV13
CASSLRVLEEAFF
TGTGCCAGCAGCTTACGCGTCCTAGAAGAAGCTTTCTTT
>TRBD2|TRBJ2-7|many|TRBV5-1
CASSSLSGGDHREQYF
TGCGCCAGCAGCTCGCTCAGCGGGGGGGACCACCGCGAGCAGTACTTC
>TRBD1|TRBJ2-2|few|TRBV2
CASSEWTGPTNTGELFF
TGTGCCAGCAGTGAATGGACAGGGCCTACGAACACCGGGGAGCTGTTTTTT
>-|TRBJ2-2|few|TRBV14
CASSPLRGIGSGELFF
TGTGCCAGCAGCCCCTTACGAGGGATTGGTTCCGGGGAGCTGTTTTTT
>TRBD1|TRBJ2-3|many|TRBV4-3
CASSHGQGRTDTQYF
TGCGCCAGCAGCCACGGACAGGGTCGGACAGATACGCAGTATTTT
>-|TRBJ1-4|many|TRBV13
CASSPQEGEKLFF
TGTGCCAGCAGCCCCCAAGAAGGTGAAAAACTGTTTTTT
>TRBD1|TRBJ1-4|many|TRBV7-2
CASSTTTGNFNEKLFF
TGTGCCAGCAGCACCACGACAGGGAACTTTAATGAAAAACTGTTTTTT
>TRBD1|TRBJ2-1|many|TRBV7-2
CASSFTGVVDEQFF
TGTGCCAGCAGCTTTACAGGGGTGGTGGATGAGCAGTTCTTC
>-|TRBJ2-7|many|TRBV5-1
CASSPEGRYEQYF
TGCGCCAGCAGCCCCGAAGGCCGCTACGAGCAGTACTTC
>-|TRBJ1-2|few|TRBV27
CASSLWQGDGYTF
TGTGCCAGCAGTTTGTGGCAGGGAGATGGCTACACCTTC
>-|TRBJ1-1|-|TRBV7-8
CASSLGYSQNTEAFF
TGTGCCAGCAGCTTAGGGTACAGCCAGAACACTGAAGCTTTCTTT
>-|TRBJ1-2|-|TRBV12-3/TRBV12-4
CASSLATSHEGYTF
TGTGCCAGCAGTTTAGCGACGTCCCACGAGGGCTACACCTTC
>-|TRBJ1-3|many|TRBV7-2
CASSQDGGNTIYF
TGTGCCAGCAGCCAGGATGGAGGAAACACCATATATTTT
>TRBD1|TRBJ1-1|-|TRBV27
CASRPTGGPRDTEAFF
TGTGCCAGCAGGCCGACAGGGGGGCCGAGGGACACTGAAGCTTTCTTT
>-|TRBJ2-1|few|TRBV9
CASSVAGGVVDEQFF
TGTGCCAGCAGCGTAGCGGGCGGGGTGGTTGATGAGCAGTTCTTC
>TRBD2|TRBJ2-3|many|TRBV5-4
CASSQGTSGVSDTQYF
TGTGCCAGCTCACAAGGGACTAGCGGGGTCTCAGATACGCAGTATTTT
>-|TRBJ2-3|many|TRBV12-3/TRBV12-4
CASRPGGGTDTQYF
TGTGCCAGCAGACCCGGCGGGGGCACAGATACGCAGTATTTT
>-|TRBJ2-1|few|TRBV27
CASSFRHYNEQFF
TGTGCCAGCAGTTTCCGACACTACAATGAGCAGTTCTTC
>-|TRBJ2-5|-|TRBV7-2
CASSLTSLQETQYF
TGTGCCAGCAGCTTAACTAGCCTACAAGAGACCCAGTACTTC
>-|TRBJ2-1|-|TRBV4-3
CASSQGTQGWEKQFF
TGCGCCAGCAGCCAAGGGACACAGGGTTGGGAAAAGCAGTTCTTC
>-|TRBJ2-3|many|TRBV7-2
CASSLESWGTDTQYF
TGTGCCAGCAGCTTAGAGAGTTGGGGCACAGATACGCAGTATTTT
>-|TRBJ2-7|-|TRBV28
CASRPQGPEQYF
TGTGCCAGCAGACCACAGGGACCCGAGCAGTACTTC
>-|TRBJ2-7|-|TRBV6-5
CASTYDSDSYEQYF
TGTGCCAGCACCTACGACAGCGATTCCTACGAGCAGTACTTC
>-|TRBJ2-3|-|TRBV2
CASRKTRDTQYF
TGTGCCAGCAGAAAAACCCGGGACACGCAGTATTTT
>-|TRBJ1-6|-|TRBV7-2
CASSTSSLTYNSPLHF
TGTGCCAGCAGCACCTCCAGTTTAACCTATAATTCACCCCTCCACTTT
>-|TRBJ1-4|few|TRBV21-1
CASSKNRAANEKLFF
TGTGCCAGCAGCAAAAATAGGGCAGCTAATGAAAAACTGTTTTTT
>TRBD1|TRBJ2-3|-|TRBV6-6
CASSYAQGAETDTQYF
TGTGCCAGCAGTTACGCTCAGGGGGCTGAGACAGATACGCAGTATTTT
>-|TRBJ2-1|few|TRBV7-9
CASSLALAQGEGYNEQFF
TGTGCCAGCAGCTTAGCCCTGGCCCAGGGGGAGGGCTACAATGAGCAGTTCTTC
>-|TRBJ2-7|few|TRBV28
CASQARTGPGEQYF
TGTGCCAGCCAAGCAAGGACGGGGCCGGGGGAGCAGTACTTC
>-|TRBJ1-1|-|TRBV9
CASSVDSLGPEAFF
TGTGCCAGCAGCGTAGACAGCCTGGGACCTGAAGCTTTCTTT
>TRBD1|TRBJ2-1|-|TRBV4-2
CASSQGAGGHNEQFF
TGTGCCAGCAGCCAAGGGGCAGGGGGCCACAATGAGCAGTTCTTC
>-|TRBJ2-7|few|TRBV2
CASSLGGTFYEQYF
TGTGCCAGCAGCTTAGGGGGAACCTTCTACGAGCAGTACTTC
>-|TRBJ1-1|once|TRBV3-1
CASSQDEDSIVEAFF
TGTGCCAGCAGCCAAGATGAGGACAGCATAGTGGAAGCTTTCTTT
>TRBD2|TRBJ2-3|few|TRBV5-1
CASSIGGVEDTQYF
TGCGCCAGCAGCATTGGGGGGGTTGAAGATACGCAGTATTTT
>TRBD2|TRBJ2-3|many|TRBV4-1
CASSRLLAGNTDTQYF
TGCGCCAGCAGCCGACTACTAGCGGGGAACACAGATACGCAGTATTTT
>TRBD2|TRBJ2-5|few|TRBV4-3
CASSQDRTLAGGIRQETQYF
TGCGCCAGCAGCCAAGATCGTACTCTAGCGGGGGGGATCCGTCAAGAGACCCAGTACTTC
>-|TRBJ1-1|few|TRBV7-2
CASSSPESEAFF
TGTGCCAGCAGCTCCCCGGAGTCTGAAGCTTTCTTT
>-|TRBJ1-2|-|TRBV5-1
CASSLEYDRPGGYTF
TGCGCCAGCAGCTTGGAGTATGACAGGCCTGGCGGCTACACCTTC